The clone carrying this TCR beta chain was observed a single time. The repertoire was sequenced with immunoSEQ multiplex PCR; TCRdb's copy has only in-frame clones and lacks some. This sample has about 160,000 clones, with over 85% found just once. Germline V lookup: CDR1 SGHTA, CDR2 FQGNSA. The V segment lost 3 bases and the J segment 5 bases; nucleotides outside the gene matches: 8. The CDR3 runs to 16 residues. The record originates from a study of blood T cell repertoires in COVID-19. Whole-study context: T cells, B-cell-depleted T cells, or PBMCs provided the cDNA or gDNA that served as material.

The receptor was isolated from a woman aged 55-70 years with COVID-19, enrolled during active disease. This chain joins TRBV7-2 and TRBJ2-7; 12 bases align to TRBD2. Sequenced material: peripheral blood. The CDR3 here is CASSLRDLAGGDEQYF. CDR3 nucleotides: TGTGCCAGCAGCTTGCGCGATCTAGCGGGGGGGGACGAGCAGTACTTC.